This T cell receptor (beta chain) is from a study of blood T cell repertoires in COVID-19. Germline CDR1 SQVTM, CDR2 ANQGSEA. With 4 bases clipped from V and 1 base from J, the junction kept 0 bases outside the gene matches. The CDR3 runs 12 residues. Notes on this clone: This sample includes further DNA sequences coding for the same CDR3.

Assay used: immunoSEQ multiplex PCR; TCRdb lists only in-frame clones, some missing. The table records under 200,000 clones, approximately 88% of them present only once. The chain links TRBV29-1 to TRBJ1-2; 7 bases agree with TRBD1. This sequence was found in a woman aged 55-70 years with acute or convalescent COVID-19. The source material was peripheral blood. CDR3 in amino acids: CSVGQGNYGYTF. For the CDR3, the DNA is TGCAGCGTTGGACAGGGTAACTATGGCTACACCTTC.